A selection of T cell receptor beta chains follows, all from one sample in a study of cytotoxic CD8 clonotypes in ibrutinib-treated CLL. Measured with immunoSEQ multiplex PCR; TCRdb has only the in-frame clones, and not every one. The table includes about 140,000 clones, more than 85% detected once. Sequences were derived from PBMCs, sampled after 12 months of ibrutinib treatment. The receptors shown here come from a human donor with chronic lymphocytic leukemia. Both conserved end residues are part of each CDR3. Fields, in order: D gene, V gene, clone size, J gene, CDR3 protein, CDR3 DNA. A D gene is named only where the DNA matches it firmly. Some rows mark clone size as missing; the rest say once, few, many or name a class of expanded clone.

NA,TRBV5-1,NA,TRBJ2-5,CASSTGPFQETQYF,TGCGCCAGCAGCACGGGACCATTCCAAGAGACCCAGTACTTC
TRBD1,TRBV7-2,NA,TRBJ1-1,CASRSLTGTRTEAFF,TGTGCCAGCAGGTCCTTGACAGGGACGAGGACCGAAGCTTTCTTT
NA,TRBV6-4,NA,TRBJ1-2,CASSPGPDPDYGYTF,TGTGCCAGCAGTCCTGGACCCGACCCAGACTATGGCTACACCTTC
NA,TRBV19,NA,TRBJ1-5,CASSTDDRRGPQHF,TGTGCCAGTAGTACGGACGACAGGCGAGGGCCCCAGCATTTT
NA,TRBV6-5,few,TRBJ1-1,CASNRGYGTEAFF,TGTGCCAGCAACCGGGGATATGGCACTGAAGCTTTCTTT
NA,TRBV28,NA,TRBJ1-3,CASTAGGGDTIYF,TGTGCCAGCACCGCCGGTGGGGGCGACACCATATATTTT
NA,TRBV5-1,NA,TRBJ1-1,CASSGGTSNTEAFF,TGCGCCAGCAGCGGAGGGACATCCAACACTGAAGCTTTCTTT
TRBD2,TRBV19,NA,TRBJ2-1,CASSRTSGSLGGEQFF,TGTGCCAGTAGTCGGACTAGCGGGAGTCTGGGAGGTGAGCAGTTCTTC
TRBD1,TRBV6-5,NA,TRBJ2-7,CASSYSGGQATYEQYF,TGTGCCAGCAGTTACTCTGGGGGACAGGCTACCTACGAGCAGTACTTC
NA,TRBV9,NA,TRBJ2-5,CASSQANYRETQYF,TGTGCCAGCAGCCAGGCAAATTATCGGGAGACCCAGTACTTC
TRBD1,TRBV5-1,NA,TRBJ2-7,CASSSGQGADGEYF,TGCGCCAGCAGCTCGGGACAGGGGGCTGATGGGGAGTACTTC
NA,TRBV2,NA,TRBJ2-7,CASRVQGKGEQYF,TGTGCCAGCAGAGTCCAGGGGAAGGGGGAGCAGTACTTC
NA,TRBV28,NA,TRBJ2-1,CASTPASSYNEQFF,TGTGCCAGCACCCCCGCGAGCTCCTACAATGAGCAGTTCTTC
NA,TRBV9,once,TRBJ2-1,CASSPEQFF,TGTGCCAGCTCGCCTGAGCAGTTCTTC
NA,TRBV7-2,NA,TRBJ2-7,CASSLDPSSYEQYF,TGTGCCAGCAGTCTTGATCCAAGTTCCTACGAGCAGTACTTC
TRBD1,TRBV19,NA,TRBJ2-7,CASKETGTYEQYF,TGTGCCAGTAAAGAGACAGGGACCTACGAGCAGTACTTC
TRBD1,TRBV6-5,NA,TRBJ1-2,CASSYNQAGQGNGYTF,TGTGCCAGCAGTTACAATCAGGCGGGACAGGGGAATGGCTACACCTTC
NA,TRBV11-2,NA,TRBJ2-3,CASSNSGGGPDTQYF,TGTGCCAGCAGCAATAGCGGTGGGGGCCCAGATACGCAGTATTTT
TRBD2,TRBV30,NA,TRBJ2-1,CAWGGLAGVEQFF,TGTGCCTGGGGGGGACTAGCGGGAGTTGAGCAGTTCTTC
NA,TRBV7-2,NA,TRBJ2-5,CASSFGNDRGETQYF,TGTGCCAGCAGCTTCGGTAACGATCGGGGGGAGACCCAGTACTTC
NA,TRBV28,once,TRBJ2-1,CASSTLDVGSYNEQFF,TGTGCCAGCAGTACTCTTGACGTTGGCTCCTACAATGAGCAGTTCTTC
NA,TRBV18,once,TRBJ2-7,CASSPGPPPREQYF,TGTGCCAGCTCACCTGGGCCCCCCCCTAGGGAGCAGTACTTC
NA,TRBV10-1,NA,TRBJ2-7,CASSEGAERVYEQYF,TGCGCCAGCAGTGAGGGGGCCGAACGGGTTTACGAGCAGTACTTC
NA,TRBV28,NA,TRBJ1-1,CASSFPGTNTEAFF,TGTGCCAGCAGTTTTCCAGGGACCAACACTGAAGCTTTCTTT
TRBD2,TRBV9,NA,TRBJ2-1,CASSRSSGSLSSYNEQFF,TGTGCCAGCAGCCGATCTAGCGGGAGCTTAAGCTCCTACAATGAGCAGTTCTTC
NA,TRBV28,once,TRBJ2-7,CASSFPGTPWEQYF,TGTGCCAGCAGTTTCCCCGGGACCCCGTGGGAGCAGTACTTC
TRBD1,TRBV7-2,few,TRBJ2-7,CASSFRTGSLEQYF,TGTGCCAGCAGCTTTCGGACAGGGAGCCTCGAGCAGTACTTC
TRBD2,TRBV9,once,TRBJ2-1,CASSPRGAVAGVSEQFF,TGTGCCAGCAGCCCCCGGGGAGCAGTAGCGGGAGTAAGTGAGCAGTTCTTC
NA,TRBV2,NA,TRBJ2-7,CASSIEATGVEQYF,TGTGCCAGCAGTATCGAAGCGACAGGAGTCGAGCAGTACTTC
NA,TRBV30,NA,TRBJ1-1,CAWKINQGRRNTEAFF,TGTGCCTGGAAGATAAATCAGGGGAGGAGGAACACTGAAGCTTTCTTT
NA,TRBV29-1,NA,TRBJ1-1,CSAASGVRGSGTEAFF,TGCAGCGCTGCGAGCGGGGTTAGGGGCTCTGGCACTGAAGCTTTCTTT
NA,TRBV20-1,NA,TRBJ1-1,CSGASGTEAFF,TGCAGCGGAGCATCGGGCACTGAAGCTTTCTTT
TRBD1,TRBV30,once,TRBJ2-2,CAWGQGLGTGELFF,TGTGCCTGGGGACAGGGTTTGGGCACCGGGGAGCTGTTTTTT
TRBD2,TRBV11-3,once,TRBJ2-1,CASSLGGRQDNEQFF,TGTGCCAGCAGCTTAGGCGGGAGACAAGACAATGAGCAGTTCTTC
TRBD2,TRBV5-1,NA,TRBJ2-1,CASSLGLAGTDEQFF,TGCGCCAGCAGCTTGGGCCTAGCGGGAACGGATGAGCAGTTCTTC
TRBD1,TRBV4-1,NA,TRBJ1-3,CASSQDLGTATGNTIYF,TGCGCCAGCAGCCAAGATCTAGGGACAGCCACTGGAAACACCATATATTTT
NA,TRBV5-4,once,TRBJ1-2,CASSLEDYGYTF,TGTGCCAGCAGCTTGGAGGACTATGGCTACACCTTC
NA,TRBV27,NA,TRBJ2-5,CASSLGAGETQYF,TGTGCCAGCAGTTTAGGGGCAGGAGAGACCCAGTACTTC
TRBD2,TRBV7-8,NA,TRBJ2-3,CASSLASPSGRHRTDTQYF,TGTGCCAGCAGCTTAGCTAGTCCTAGCGGGAGACATCGCACAGATACGCAGTATTTT
TRBD1,TRBV7-2,NA,TRBJ1-2,CASSLISTTGNYGYTF,TGTGCCAGCAGCTTAATCTCTACGACAGGGAACTATGGCTACACCTTC
NA,TRBV2,NA,TRBJ1-5,CASSDDGQPQHF,TGTGCCAGCAGTGACGACGGTCAGCCCCAGCATTTT
NA,TRBV5-4,NA,TRBJ2-7,CASSFGGDRAYEQYF,TGTGCCAGCAGCTTTGGGGGGGACAGAGCCTACGAGCAGTACTTC
NA,TRBV19,NA,TRBJ2-7,CASTPSAPWSPYEQYF,TGTGCCAGTACCCCATCTGCCCCTTGGAGCCCCTACGAGCAGTACTTC
TRBD2,TRBV28,once,TRBJ2-6,CASREQGLGSSGANVLTF,TGTGCCAGCAGGGAACAGGGACTAGGAAGCTCTGGGGCCAACGTCCTGACTTTC
TRBD1,TRBV6-5,NA,TRBJ1-1,CASSYSDRDTEAFF,TGTGCCAGCAGTTACTCGGACAGGGACACTGAAGCTTTCTTT
NA,TRBV15,NA,TRBJ2-2,CATSREGLRTGELFF,TGTGCCACCAGCAGAGAGGGACTTAGAACCGGGGAGCTGTTTTTT
TRBD1,TRBV30,NA,TRBJ1-4,CAWSGGQGFEKLFF,TGTGCCTGGAGTGGGGGACAGGGTTTTGAAAAACTGTTTTTT
NA,TRBV30,NA,TRBJ2-1,CAWSVSYWSQINEQFF,TGTGCCTGGAGTGTTAGTTATTGGAGTCAGATCAATGAGCAGTTCTTC
TRBD2,TRBV9,NA,TRBJ2-1,CASSPLSGRAGVEQFF,TGTGCCAGCAGCCCCCTTAGCGGGAGGGCCGGGGTTGAGCAGTTCTTC
TRBD1,TRBV5-1,NA,TRBJ2-1,CASSLAPGTGLNEQFF,TGCGCCAGCAGCTTGGCTCCCGGGACAGGTTTGAATGAGCAGTTCTTC
NA,TRBV6-6,NA,TRBJ1-4,CASSLVGGGEKLFF,TGTGCCAGCAGCCTCGTGGGGGGAGGTGAAAAACTGTTTTTT
TRBD1,TRBV2,NA,TRBJ1-1,CATKVEDREYTEAFF,TGTGCCACCAAAGTCGAAGACAGGGAATACACTGAAGCTTTCTTT
TRBD1,TRBV5-1,NA,TRBJ2-7,CASSHGTGVYYEQYF,TGCGCCAGCAGCCACGGGACAGGGGTTTATTACGAGCAGTACTTC